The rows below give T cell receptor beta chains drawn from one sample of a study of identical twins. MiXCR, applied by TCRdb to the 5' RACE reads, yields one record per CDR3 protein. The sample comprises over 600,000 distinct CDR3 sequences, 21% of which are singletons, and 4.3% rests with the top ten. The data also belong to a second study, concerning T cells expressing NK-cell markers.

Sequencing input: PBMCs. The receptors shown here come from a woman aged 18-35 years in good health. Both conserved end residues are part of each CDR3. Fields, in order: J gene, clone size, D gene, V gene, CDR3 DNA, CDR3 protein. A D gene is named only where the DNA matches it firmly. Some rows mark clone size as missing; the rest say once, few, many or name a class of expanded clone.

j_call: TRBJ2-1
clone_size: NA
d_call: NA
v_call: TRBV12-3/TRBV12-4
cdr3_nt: TGTGCCAGCAGTTTACTCCCCAGTCAGGATGAGCAGTTCTTC
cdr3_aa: CASSLLPSQDEQFF

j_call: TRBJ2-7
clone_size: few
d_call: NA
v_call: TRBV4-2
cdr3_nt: TGTGCCAGCAGCCAAGATGTTCTCCCCAGAGAGCAGTACTTC
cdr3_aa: CASSQDVLPREQYF

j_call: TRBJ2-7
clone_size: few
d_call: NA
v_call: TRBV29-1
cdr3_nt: TGCAGCGTTGAAGGGGTCTCCTACGAGCAGTACTTC
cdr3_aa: CSVEGVSYEQYF

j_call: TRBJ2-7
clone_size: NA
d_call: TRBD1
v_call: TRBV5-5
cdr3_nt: TGTGCCAGCAGCTCCTGGACAGGGCCTTTAGAGCAGTACTTC
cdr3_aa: CASSSWTGPLEQYF

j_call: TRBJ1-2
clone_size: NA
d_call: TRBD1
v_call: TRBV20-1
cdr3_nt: TGCAGTGCTTCTACAGGGGTTCTCGGCTACACCTTC
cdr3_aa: CSASTGVLGYTF

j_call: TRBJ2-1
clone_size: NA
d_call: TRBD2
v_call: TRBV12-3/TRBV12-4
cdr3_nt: TGTGCCAGCAGTTCTAGCGGGTACTCCTACAATGAGCAGTTCTTC
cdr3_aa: CASSSSGYSYNEQFF

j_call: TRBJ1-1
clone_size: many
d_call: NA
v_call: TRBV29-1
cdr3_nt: TGCAGCGTTGATGGCACTGAAGCTTTCTTT
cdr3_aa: CSVDGTEAFF

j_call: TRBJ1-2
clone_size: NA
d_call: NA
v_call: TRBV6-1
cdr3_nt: TGTGCCAGCATGGGGCGAAGGGGCTGGGGCTACACCTTC
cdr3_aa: CASMGRRGWGYTF

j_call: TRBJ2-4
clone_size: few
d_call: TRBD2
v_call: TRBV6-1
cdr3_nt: TGTGCCAGCAGTAGAGGAGCGGGAGTGGGCATTCAGTACTTC
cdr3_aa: CASSRGAGVGIQYF

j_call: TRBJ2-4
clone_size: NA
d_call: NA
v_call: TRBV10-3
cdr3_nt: TGTGCCATCAGGGGACCGCGAGAAGACATTCAGTACTTC
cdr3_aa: CAIRGPREDIQYF

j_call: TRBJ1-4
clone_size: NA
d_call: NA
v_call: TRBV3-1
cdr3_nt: TGTGCCAGCAGCCAAGATCTGCTCCATGAAAAACTGTTTTTT
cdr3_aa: CASSQDLLHEKLFF

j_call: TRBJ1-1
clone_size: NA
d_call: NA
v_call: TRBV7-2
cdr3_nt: TGTGCCAGCAGCTTAGCGGGTTTTTACACTGAAGCTTTCTTT
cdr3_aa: CASSLAGFYTEAFF

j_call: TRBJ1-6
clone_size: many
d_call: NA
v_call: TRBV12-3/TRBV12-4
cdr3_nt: TGTGCCAGCAGTTTAGCAGATGCACCACATTCACCCCTCCACTTT
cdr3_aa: CASSLADAPHSPLHF

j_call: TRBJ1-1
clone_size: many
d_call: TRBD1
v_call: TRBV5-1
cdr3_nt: TGCGCCAGCAGCTTGGTCCCCGCGGGGACAGATAATTTT
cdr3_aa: CASSLVPAGTDNF

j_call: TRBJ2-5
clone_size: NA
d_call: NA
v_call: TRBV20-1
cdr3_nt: TGCAGTGCTAGCTCCGAGGCTAGAGAGACCCAGTACTTC
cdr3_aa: CSASSEARETQYF

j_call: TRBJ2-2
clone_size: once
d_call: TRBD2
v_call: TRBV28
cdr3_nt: TGTGCCAGCCTGTTTGGGCGGGGGGCCCCCGGGGAGCTGTTTTTT
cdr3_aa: CASLFGRGAPGELFF

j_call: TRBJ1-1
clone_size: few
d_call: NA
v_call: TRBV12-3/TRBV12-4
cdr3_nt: TGTGCCAGCATGAGGCGCCACACTGAAGCTTTCTTT
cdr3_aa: CASMRRHTEAFF

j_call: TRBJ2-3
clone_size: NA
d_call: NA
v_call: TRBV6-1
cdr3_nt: TGTGCCAGCGGAGTGGGAGGTGGAGATACGCAGTATTTT
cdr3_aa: CASGVGGGDTQYF

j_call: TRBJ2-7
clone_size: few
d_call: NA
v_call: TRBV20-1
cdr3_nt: TGCAGTGCTAGTCCCGGGAAGGCTTACGAGCAGTACTTC
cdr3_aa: CSASPGKAYEQYF

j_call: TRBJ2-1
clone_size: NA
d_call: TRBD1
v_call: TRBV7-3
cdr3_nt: TGTGCCAGCCTCAGGGGGCCGGGGAATGAGCAGTTCTTC
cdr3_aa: CASLRGPGNEQFF

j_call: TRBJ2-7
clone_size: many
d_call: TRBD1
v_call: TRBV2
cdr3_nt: TGTGCCAGCAGGGAAATGACAGGGTTCCCCTACGAGCAGTACTTC
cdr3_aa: CASREMTGFPYEQYF